Listed below are T cell receptor beta chains from one sample, sequenced in a study of blood T cell repertoires in COVID-19. The method was immunoSEQ multiplex PCR; TCRdb's version includes in-frame clones alone and lacks a portion of them. The sample lists under 200,000 clones, 85% occurring once. The sample was peripheral blood. All receptors derive from a woman of 80 years or more with COVID-19, enrolled during active disease. Both conserved end residues are part of each CDR3. A D gene is named only where the DNA matches it firmly. Size is omitted from some rows. Given values are once, few, many or a class for expanded clones.

>TRBV5-4|NA|14|NA|TRBJ1-1
CASSFFFGDTEAFF
TGTGCCAGCAGCTTCTTTTTCGGGGACACTGAAGCTTTCTTT
>TRBV18|NA|14|NA|TRBJ2-1
CASQLTQEEGEQFF
TGTGCCAGCCAACTCACCCAGGAGGAAGGGGAGCAGTTCTTC
>TRBV12-3/TRBV12-4|NA|13|NA|TRBJ2-5
CASSRQSLETQYF
TGTGCCAGCAGCAGACAGTCCCTAGAGACCCAGTACTTC
>TRBV2|NA|10|NA|TRBJ2-7
CASRAYEQYF
TGTGCCAGCAGAGCGTACGAGCAGTACTTC
>TRBV19|NA|13|NA|TRBJ2-3
CAISRRVRDTQYF
TGTGCCATTTCCCGCCGGGTGAGAGATACGCAGTATTTT
>TRBV6-4|once|13|TRBD2|TRBJ2-3
CARASGNTDTQYF
TGTGCCAGGGCTAGCGGGAATACAGATACGCAGTATTTT
>TRBV6-5|NA|12|TRBD2|TRBJ2-4
CASSSPSGLQYF
TGTGCCAGCAGTTCCCCTAGCGGGCTTCAGTACTTC
>TRBV6-1|NA|16|TRBD1|TRBJ1-5
CASSGHLTGDNQPQHF
TGTGCCAGCAGTGGTCATCTGACAGGGGACAATCAGCCCCAGCATTTT
>TRBV6-5|NA|14|TRBD1|TRBJ2-3
CASSYGTGGDTQYF
TGTGCCAGCAGTTACGGGACAGGGGGAGATACGCAGTATTTT
>TRBV7-3|NA|16|NA|TRBJ1-6
CASSLNGPLNTSPLHF
TGTGCCAGCAGCCTCAATGGGCCGTTAAACACGTCACCCCTCCACTTT
>TRBV7-9|NA|14|NA|TRBJ2-5
CASSLVVLQETQYF
TGTGCCAGCAGCTTAGTAGTGCTCCAAGAGACCCAGTACTTC
>TRBV5-1|NA|15|NA|TRBJ1-1
CASSSLPGGNTEAFF
TGCGCCAGCAGCTCCCTTCCGGGTGGGAACACTGAAGCTTTCTTT
>TRBV4-1|NA|13|NA|TRBJ1-3
CASSLDSGNTIYF
TGCGCCAGCAGCCTGGACAGCGGAAACACCATATATTTT
>TRBV6-5|NA|16|NA|TRBJ1-5
CASSFRGPYSNQPQHF
TGTGCCAGCAGTTTTAGGGGCCCTTATAGCAATCAGCCCCAGCATTTT
>TRBV3-1/TRBV3-2|NA|15|NA|TRBJ2-7
CASSQERVLKSEQYF
TGTGCCAGCAGCCAAGAACGGGTCCTAAAGTCCGAGCAGTACTTC
>TRBV10-1|NA|13|NA|TRBJ1-2
CASSQGQNYGYTF
TGCGCCAGCTCCCAGGGACAAAACTATGGCTACACCTTC
>TRBV7-8|NA|15|TRBD1|TRBJ1-6
CASSADRGLNSPLHF
TGTGCCAGCAGCGCGGACAGGGGGCTTAATTCACCCCTCCACTTT
>TRBV23-1|NA|17|NA|TRBJ1-6
CASSLIRDWPLGSPLHF
TGCGCCAGCAGTCTCATCCGGGACTGGCCACTTGGGTCACCCCTCCACTTT
>TRBV25-1|NA|14|NA|TRBJ2-3
CASSVQGGTDTQYF
TGTGCCAGCAGTGTACAGGGCGGCACAGATACGCAGTATTTT
>TRBV28|NA|9|NA|TRBJ1-5
CASGQPQHF
TGTGCCAGCGGCCAGCCCCAGCATTTT
>TRBV6-2/TRBV6-3|NA|16|NA|TRBJ2-1
CASSPRGVSRDNEQFF
TGTGCCAGCAGCCCGCGCGGGGTTAGCAGGGACAATGAGCAGTTCTTC
>TRBV12-3/TRBV12-4|NA|13|NA|TRBJ1-1
CASSDDMYTEAFF
TGTGCCAGCAGTGACGACATGTACACTGAAGCTTTCTTT
>TRBV18|few|13|TRBD1|TRBJ1-2
CASSDRDRGSTDF
TGTGCCAGCTCAGACCGGGACAGGGGTTCTACGGACTTC
>TRBV2|NA|14|TRBD1|TRBJ1-2
CASAGQGLFYGYTF
TGTGCCAGCGCGGGACAGGGCTTATTCTATGGCTACACCTTC
>TRBV10-3|NA|15|TRBD2|TRBJ2-2
CAISESGGDTGELFF
TGTGCCATCAGTGAGTCGGGAGGGGACACCGGGGAGCTGTTTTTT
>TRBV3-1/TRBV3-2|NA|12|TRBD1|TRBJ1-2
CASSHRGDGYTF
TGTGCCAGCAGCCACAGGGGGGATGGCTACACCTTC
>TRBV4-1|NA|15|NA|TRBJ2-5
CASSQDARDGETQYF
TGCGCCAGCAGCCAAGACGCCCGGGATGGAGAGACCCAGTACTTC
>TRBV18|NA|15|TRBD1|TRBJ1-6
CASSPMQGDNSPLHF
TGTGCCAGCTCACCTATGCAGGGGGATAATTCACCCCTCCACTTT
>TRBV21-1|NA|15|NA|TRBJ1-6
CASSPRGGGDSPLHF
TGTGCCAGCAGCCCCCGAGGGGGGGGCGATTCACCCCTCCACTTT
>TRBV27|NA|12|TRBD1|TRBJ1-4
CASGTANEKLFF
TGTGCTTCTGGGACAGCTAATGAAAAACTGTTTTTT
>TRBV5-1|NA|13|NA|TRBJ2-7
CASSLTGSREQYF
TGCGCCAGCAGCTTAACGGGGTCCCGCGAGCAGTACTTC
>TRBV7-9|NA|15|TRBD2|TRBJ2-1
CASSPSGGARNEQFF
TGTGCCAGCAGCCCTAGCGGGGGGGCCCGAAATGAGCAGTTCTTC